This entry concerns a single T cell receptor (beta chain). Its antigen remains unknown. A read error is possible here, since a much larger clone lies one base away. Molecular barcoded adaptors covering alpha/delta and beta/gamma chains were used on approximately 400 ng RNA. From the reads, TCRdb called clonotypes with MiXCR, one entry per CDR3 protein. The sample consists of some 130,000 distinct CDR3 sequences, approximately 12% of them appearing once. This entry is derived from a study of read filtering for tumor transcriptome and immune sequencing. Study background: Among patients, approximately 17 were male and some 15 female, aged roughly 40 to 90 (mean roughly 63). R-ISS stage counts were 8 or 9 for I, about 15 for II, roughly seven for III. TCR-mapped reads were about 3.5 to 10.27 million with IR-seq versus about 85 to 1,300 with RNA-seq.

Study-wide results and limits: Even smaller IR-seq throughput identified most shared clonotypes.

The TCR comes from a donor aged 40 or older with multiple myeloma. The sequencing sample was made of a population of CD138-negative cells sorted from bone marrow.

The CDR3 spells CASRSESERYF. The CDR3 nucleotides are TGTGCCAGCAGGTCGGAAAGCGAGCGGTACTTC. The chain combines TRBV6-5 with TRBJ2-7; D unresolved. The CDR3 extends over 11 amino acids. Germline assignment: CDR1 MNHEY and CDR2 SVGAGI.